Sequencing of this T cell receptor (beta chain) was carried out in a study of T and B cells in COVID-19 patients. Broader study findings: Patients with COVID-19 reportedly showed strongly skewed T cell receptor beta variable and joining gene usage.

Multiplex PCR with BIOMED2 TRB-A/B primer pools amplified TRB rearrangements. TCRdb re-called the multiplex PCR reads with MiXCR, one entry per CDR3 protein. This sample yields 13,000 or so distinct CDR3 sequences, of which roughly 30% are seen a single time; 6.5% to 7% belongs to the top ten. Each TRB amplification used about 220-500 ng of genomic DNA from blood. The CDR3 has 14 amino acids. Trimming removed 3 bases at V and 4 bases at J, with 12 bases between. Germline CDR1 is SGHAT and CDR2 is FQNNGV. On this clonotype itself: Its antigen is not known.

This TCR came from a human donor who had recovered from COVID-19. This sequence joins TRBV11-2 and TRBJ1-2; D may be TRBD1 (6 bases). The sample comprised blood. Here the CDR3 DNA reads TGTGCCAGCAGCTTCGAAGGGGGAGGCTATGGCTACACCTTC. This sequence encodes CASSFEGGGYGYTF.